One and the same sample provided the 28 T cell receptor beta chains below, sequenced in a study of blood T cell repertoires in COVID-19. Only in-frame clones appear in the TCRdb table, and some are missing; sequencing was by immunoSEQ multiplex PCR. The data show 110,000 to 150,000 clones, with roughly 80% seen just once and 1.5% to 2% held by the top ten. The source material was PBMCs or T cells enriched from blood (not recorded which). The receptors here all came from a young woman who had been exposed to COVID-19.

CDR3 sequence: CASSWGRESLSGELFF. The CDR3 nucleotides are TGTGCCAGCAGCTGGGGGAGGGAGTCCCTTTCCGGGGAGCTGTTTTTT. J is TRBJ2-2 and V is TRBV7-2, with 7 bases lining up with TRBD2. Losses at the gene ends were 4 bases for V and 6 bases for J; bases not matched to a gene: 11. The CDR3 sequence is 16 residues long. CDR1 is SGHTA, CDR2 FQGNSA, per germline. Full variable domain (outside the CDR3, taken from reference TRBV7-2 and TRBJ2-2): GAGVSQSPSNKVTEKGKDVELRCDPISGHTALYWYRQSLGQGLEFLIYFQGNSAPDKSGLPSDRFSAERTGGSVSTLTIQRTQQEDSAVYLCASSWGRESLSGELFFGEGSRLTVL.

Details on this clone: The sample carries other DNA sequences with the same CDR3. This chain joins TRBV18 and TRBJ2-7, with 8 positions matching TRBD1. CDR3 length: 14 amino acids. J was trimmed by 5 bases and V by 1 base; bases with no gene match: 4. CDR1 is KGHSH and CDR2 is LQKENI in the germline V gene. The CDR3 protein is CASSPLGQGDEQYF. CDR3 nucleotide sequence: TGTGCCAGCTCACCACTAGGACAGGGCGACGAGCAGTACTTC.

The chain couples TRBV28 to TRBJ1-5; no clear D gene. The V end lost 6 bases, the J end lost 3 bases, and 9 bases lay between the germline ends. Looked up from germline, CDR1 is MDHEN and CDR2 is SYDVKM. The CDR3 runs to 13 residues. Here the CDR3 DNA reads TGTGCCAGCAGCTCAGGATTCAATCAGCCCCAGCATTTT. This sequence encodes CASSSGFNQPQHF.

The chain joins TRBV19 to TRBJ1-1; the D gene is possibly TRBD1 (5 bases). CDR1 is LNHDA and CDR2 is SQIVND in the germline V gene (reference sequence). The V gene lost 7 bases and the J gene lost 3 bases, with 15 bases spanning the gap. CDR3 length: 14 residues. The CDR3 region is CASTLDSMYTEAFF. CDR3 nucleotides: TGTGCCAGTACCCTCGACAGTATGTACACTGAAGCTTTCTTT.

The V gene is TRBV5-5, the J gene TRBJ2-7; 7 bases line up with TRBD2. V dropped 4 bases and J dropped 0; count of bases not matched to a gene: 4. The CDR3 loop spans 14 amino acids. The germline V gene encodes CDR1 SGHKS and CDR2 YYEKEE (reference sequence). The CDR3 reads CASSPSGGSYEQYF. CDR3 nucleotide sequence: TGTGCCAGCAGCCCTTCGGGGGGCTCCTACGAGCAGTACTTC.

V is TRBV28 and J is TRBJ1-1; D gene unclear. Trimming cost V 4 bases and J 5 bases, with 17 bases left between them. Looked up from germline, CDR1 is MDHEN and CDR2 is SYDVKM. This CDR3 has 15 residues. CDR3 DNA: TGTGCCAGCAGTTCGACTTGGCTCGACGCGACTGAAGCTTTCTTT. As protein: CASSSTWLDATEAFF.

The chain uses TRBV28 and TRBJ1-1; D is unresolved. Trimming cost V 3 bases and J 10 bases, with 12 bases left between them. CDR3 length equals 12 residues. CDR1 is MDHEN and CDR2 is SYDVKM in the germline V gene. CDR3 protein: CASSFFTRSAFF. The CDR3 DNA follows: TGTGCCAGCAGTTTCTTTACACGTTCAGCTTTCTTT. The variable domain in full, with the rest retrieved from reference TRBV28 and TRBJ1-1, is DVKVTQSSRYLVKRTGEKVFLECVQDMDHENMFWYRQDPGLGLRLIYFSYDVKMKEKGDIPEGYSVSREKKERFSLILESASTNQTSMYLCASSFFTRSAFFGQGTRLTVV.

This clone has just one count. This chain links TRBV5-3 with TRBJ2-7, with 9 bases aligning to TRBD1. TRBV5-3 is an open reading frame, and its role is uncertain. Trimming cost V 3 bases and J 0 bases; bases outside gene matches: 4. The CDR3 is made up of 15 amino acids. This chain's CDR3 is CARSYRDRDSYEQYF. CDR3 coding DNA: TGTGCCAGAAGCTACCGGGACAGGGACTCCTACGAGCAGTACTTC.

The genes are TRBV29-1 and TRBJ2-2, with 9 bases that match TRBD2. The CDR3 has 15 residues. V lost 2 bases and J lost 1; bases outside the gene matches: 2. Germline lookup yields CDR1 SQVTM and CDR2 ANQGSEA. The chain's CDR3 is CSVELAGKNTGELFF. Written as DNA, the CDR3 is TGCAGCGTTGAACTAGCGGGAAAGAACACCGGGGAGCTGTTTTTT.

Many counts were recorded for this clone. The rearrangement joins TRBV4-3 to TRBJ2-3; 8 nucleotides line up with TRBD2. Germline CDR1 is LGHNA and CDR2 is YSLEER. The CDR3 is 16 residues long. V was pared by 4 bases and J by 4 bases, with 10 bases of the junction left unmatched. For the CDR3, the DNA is TGCGCCAGCAGCCCAACAAGCGGGAGCGGGGCAGATACGCAGTATTTT. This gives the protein CASSPTSGSGADTQYF.

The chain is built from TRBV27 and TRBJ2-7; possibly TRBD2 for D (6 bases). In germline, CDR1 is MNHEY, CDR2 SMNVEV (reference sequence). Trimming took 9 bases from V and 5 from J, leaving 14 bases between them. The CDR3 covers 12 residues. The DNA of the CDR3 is TGTGCCAGTTCTCGGGGGAGTGACGAGCAGTACTTC. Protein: CASSRGSDEQYF.

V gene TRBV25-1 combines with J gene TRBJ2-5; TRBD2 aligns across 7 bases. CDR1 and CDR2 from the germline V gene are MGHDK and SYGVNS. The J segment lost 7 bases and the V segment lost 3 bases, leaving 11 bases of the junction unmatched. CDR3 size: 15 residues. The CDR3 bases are TGTGCCAGCAGTGATTTCCTTGGGGGGGTAGGGACCCAGTACTTC. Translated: CASSDFLGGVGTQYF.

The CDR3 loop reads CASSEDSAGGYTF. CDR3 DNA: TGTGCCAGCAGTGAAGACAGCGCGGGAGGCTACACCTTC. The chain links TRBV2 to TRBJ1-2; no clear D gene. The CDR3 has 13 residues. Germline V gives CDR1 SNHLY, CDR2 FYNNEI. Trimming removed 1 base from V and 8 bases from J, with 11 bases in between.

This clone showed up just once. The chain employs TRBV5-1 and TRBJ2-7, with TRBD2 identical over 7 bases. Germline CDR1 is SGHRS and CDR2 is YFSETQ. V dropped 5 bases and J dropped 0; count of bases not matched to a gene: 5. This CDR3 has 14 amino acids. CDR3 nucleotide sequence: TGCGCCAGCAGGTGGCTAGCGGACTCCTACGAGCAGTACTTC. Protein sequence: CASRWLADSYEQYF.

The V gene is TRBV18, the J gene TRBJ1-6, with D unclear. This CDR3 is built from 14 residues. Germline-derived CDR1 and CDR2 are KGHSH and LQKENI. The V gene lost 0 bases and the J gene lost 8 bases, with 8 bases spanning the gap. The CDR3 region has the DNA TGTGCCAGCTCACCACCGACACTTCATTCACCCCTCCACTTT. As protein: CASSPPTLHSPLHF.

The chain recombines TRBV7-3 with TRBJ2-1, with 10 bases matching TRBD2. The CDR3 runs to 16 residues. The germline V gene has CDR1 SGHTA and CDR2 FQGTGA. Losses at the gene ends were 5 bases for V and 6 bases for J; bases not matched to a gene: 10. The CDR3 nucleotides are TGTGCCAGCAGCGCCCAAAGCGGGAGGGCTTTCAATGAGCAGTTCTTC. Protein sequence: CASSAQSGRAFNEQFF.

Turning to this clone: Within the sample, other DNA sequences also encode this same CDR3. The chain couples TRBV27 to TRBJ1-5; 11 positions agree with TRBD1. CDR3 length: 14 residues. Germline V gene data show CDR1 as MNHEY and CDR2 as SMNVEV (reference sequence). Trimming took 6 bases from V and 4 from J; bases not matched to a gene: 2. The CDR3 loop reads CASSGQGANQPQHF. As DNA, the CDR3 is TGTGCCAGCAGCGGACAGGGGGCGAATCAGCCCCAGCATTTT.

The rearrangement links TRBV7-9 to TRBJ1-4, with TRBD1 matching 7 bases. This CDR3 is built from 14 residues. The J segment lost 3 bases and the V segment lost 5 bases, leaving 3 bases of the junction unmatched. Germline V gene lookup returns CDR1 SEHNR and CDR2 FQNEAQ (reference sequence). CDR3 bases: TGTGCCAGCAGCGAGGGACAGTCTAATGAAAAACTGTTTTTT. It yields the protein CASSEGQSNEKLFF.

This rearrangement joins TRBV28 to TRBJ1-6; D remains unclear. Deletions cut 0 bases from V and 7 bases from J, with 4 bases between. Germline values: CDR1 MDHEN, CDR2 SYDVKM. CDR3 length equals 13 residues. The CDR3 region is CASSLWRNSPLHF. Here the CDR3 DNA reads TGTGCCAGCAGTTTATGGCGAAATTCACCCCTCCACTTT.

As DNA, the CDR3 is TGTGCCAGCTCACCACCTTTGACTACACCACTTTCTAGCACAGATACGCAGTATTTT. Translated, it gives CASSPPLTTPLSSTDTQYF. The V gene is TRBV18, the J gene TRBJ2-3, with D possibly matching TRBD2 (5 bases). The CDR3 is 19 residues long. From germline, CDR1 is KGHSH and CDR2 LQKENI. Deletions cut 0 bases from V and 0 bases from J, with 19 bases between.

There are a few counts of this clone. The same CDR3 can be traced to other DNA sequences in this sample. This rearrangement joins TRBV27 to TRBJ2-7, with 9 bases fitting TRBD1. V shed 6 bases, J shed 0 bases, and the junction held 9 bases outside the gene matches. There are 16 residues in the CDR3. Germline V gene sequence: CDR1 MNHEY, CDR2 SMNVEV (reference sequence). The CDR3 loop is CASSSPGQGSSYEQYF. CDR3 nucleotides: TGTGCCAGCAGCTCTCCGGGACAGGGAAGCTCCTACGAGCAGTACTTC.

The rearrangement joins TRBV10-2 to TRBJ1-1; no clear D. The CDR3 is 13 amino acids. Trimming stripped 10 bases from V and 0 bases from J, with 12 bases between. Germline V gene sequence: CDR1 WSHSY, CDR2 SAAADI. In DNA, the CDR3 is TGCGCCACCCACAGAGAATTGAACACTGAAGCTTTCTTT. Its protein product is CATHRELNTEAFF.

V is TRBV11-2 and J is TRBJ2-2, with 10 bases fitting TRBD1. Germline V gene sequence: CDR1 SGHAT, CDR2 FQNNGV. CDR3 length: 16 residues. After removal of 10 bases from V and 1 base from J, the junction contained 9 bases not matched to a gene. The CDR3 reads CATHLRDRGNTGELFF. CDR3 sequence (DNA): TGTGCCACTCATCTCCGGGACAGGGGGAACACCGGGGAGCTGTTTTTT.

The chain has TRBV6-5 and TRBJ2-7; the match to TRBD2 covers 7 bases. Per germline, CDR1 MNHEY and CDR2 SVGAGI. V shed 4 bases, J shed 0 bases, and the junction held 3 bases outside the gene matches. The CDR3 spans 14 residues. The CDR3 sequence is CASSWGGSSYEQYF. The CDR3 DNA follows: TGTGCCAGCAGTTGGGGGGGGAGCTCCTACGAGCAGTACTTC.

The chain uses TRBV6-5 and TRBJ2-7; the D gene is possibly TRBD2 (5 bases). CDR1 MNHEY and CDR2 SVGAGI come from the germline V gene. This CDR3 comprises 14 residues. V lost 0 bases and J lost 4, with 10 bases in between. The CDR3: CASSYSGVLYEQYF. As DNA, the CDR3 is TGTGCCAGCAGTTACTCGGGAGTTCTGTACGAGCAGTACTTC.

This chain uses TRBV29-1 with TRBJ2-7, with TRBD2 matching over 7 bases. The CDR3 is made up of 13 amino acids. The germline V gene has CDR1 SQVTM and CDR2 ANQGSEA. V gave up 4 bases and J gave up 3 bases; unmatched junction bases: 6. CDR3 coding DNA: TGCAGCGTTGTTTCAGCGGGAAGCTACGAGCAGTACTTC. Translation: CSVVSAGSYEQYF.

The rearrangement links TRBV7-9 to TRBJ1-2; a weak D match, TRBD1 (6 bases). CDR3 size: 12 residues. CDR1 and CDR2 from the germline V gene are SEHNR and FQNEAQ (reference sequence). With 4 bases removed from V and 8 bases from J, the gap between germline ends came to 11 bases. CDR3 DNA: TGTGCCAGCAGCTCGACAGGATGGGGCTACACCTTC. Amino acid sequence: CASSSTGWGYTF.

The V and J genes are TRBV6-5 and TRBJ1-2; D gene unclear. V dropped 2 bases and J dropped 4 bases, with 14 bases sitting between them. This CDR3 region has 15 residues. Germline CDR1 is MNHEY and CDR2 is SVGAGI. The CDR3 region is CASSYTSRRTYGYTF. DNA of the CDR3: TGTGCCAGCAGTTACACCTCGCGGAGGACCTATGGCTACACCTTC.